This section outlines one TCR beta chain sequence together with its context. Its specificity is not known. This specimen comes from a study of cytomegalovirus exposure and HLA in healthy donors. Turning to the study itself: In a previous analysis, 100 million to 140 million unique TCR beta sequences were found from about 190 million T cells. General observations from the study: Reports indicated that the classifier achieved high specificity and sensitivity in diagnosing cytomegalovirus status. TCR beta chains numbering more than 150 were designated cytomegalovirus-associated.

The V end was cut by 1 base, the J end by 4 bases, with 11 bases between. The CDR3 has 15 residues. The germline V gene has CDR1 SGHVS and CDR2 FNYEAQ. With 60 Vbeta and 13 Jbeta primers, the PCR was carried out. Here immunoSEQ multiplex PCR was the method, and the copy in TCRdb shows in-frame clones only, minus some. The sample carries roughly 97,000 clones, around a tenth recorded once. Sequencing was carried out using PBMCs. This receptor was identified in a man aged 50 to 60 in good health and CMV-seropositive. The rearrangement links TRBV7-6 to TRBJ1-5; a weak D match, TRBD1 (5 bases). CDR3 residues: CASSLVQGGNQPQHF. The CDR3 nucleotides read TGTGCCAGCAGCTTAGTCCAGGGAGGGAATCAGCCCCAGCATTTT.